Listed below are T cell receptor beta chains from one sample, sequenced in a study of T-cell reconstitution after alpha-beta-depleted transplantation in children. One entry per CDR3 protein results from TCRdb running MiXCR on the PCR reads. Among 500,000 or so distinct CDR3 sequences listed, approximately 10% were seen once. This specimen consisted of PBMCs, mostly from graft donor cells, obtained 180 days after TCRalphabeta/CD19-depleted stem cell transplant. These receptors were taken from a female patient between 2 and 15 years old who had a stem cell transplant for aplastic anemia, so the T cells may come from the graft donor. The CDR3 runs from the conserved cysteine through the conserved F or W. D genes are given only for firm matches. Clone size is shown for a subset of rows, as once, few, many or a class of expanded clone.

J gene | D gene | clone size | V gene | CDR3 DNA | CDR3 protein
TRBJ2-2 | TRBD2 | many | TRBV11-2 | TGTGCCAGCAGCTTAAGGGCTAGCGGGAACACCGGGGAGCTGTTTTTT | CASSLRASGNTGELFF
TRBJ1-2 | - | few | TRBV27 | TGTGCCAGCAGTTCGGCAGGGGTGAAACTGAATAACTATGGCTACACCTTC | CASSSAGVKLNNYGYTF
TRBJ2-2 | TRBD2 | once | TRBV4-3 | TGCGCCAGCAGCCAAGGGTACGCTAGCGGAGGGACCGGGGAGCTGTTTTTT | CASSQGYASGGTGELFF
TRBJ1-5 | - | few | TRBV7-9 | TGTGCCAGCAGCCCCCTGGGGGGTGGGGGCAATCAGCCCCAGCATTTT | CASSPLGGGGNQPQHF
TRBJ2-5 | TRBD1 | few | TRBV7-2 | TGTGCCAGCAGCCTTACAGGGGGGAATGGAGAGACCCAGTACTTC | CASSLTGGNGETQYF
TRBJ1-4 | - | - | TRBV10-3 | TGTGCCATCAGTGAGTCATTATATGAAAAACTGTTTTTT | CAISESLYEKLFF
TRBJ2-7 | - | - | TRBV27 | TGTGCCAGCAATCCCTTGACTACCCCTGGGTACGAGCAGTACTTC | CASNPLTTPGYEQYF
TRBJ1-1 | - | few | TRBV7-2 | TGTGCCAGCAGTCGCGACAAGAGGGGACCTGAAGCTTTCTTT | CASSRDKRGPEAFF
TRBJ1-3 | - | few | TRBV12-3/TRBV12-4 | TGTGCCAGCAGCCCCCTTGGGCCTCCTGCTTCTGGAAACACCATATATTTT | CASSPLGPPASGNTIYF
TRBJ1-1 | - | few | TRBV20-1 | TGCAGTGCTAGAGCACCGATTCCCTACTTCCGAGGGGGCACTGAAGCTTTCTTT | CSARAPIPYFRGGTEAFF
TRBJ2-5 | TRBD1 | few | TRBV5-1 | TGCGCCAGCAGCAACAGGGGGCGCGGGGAGACCCAGTACTTC | CASSNRGRGETQYF
TRBJ2-5 | - | - | TRBV4-3 | TGCGCCAGCAGCCAGGGGGCAGGACGCCAAGAGACCCAGTACTTC | CASSQGAGRQETQYF
TRBJ2-7 | TRBD1 | - | TRBV9 | TGTGCCAGCAGCGGACAGGGCGAAGACTACGAGCAGTACTTC | CASSGQGEDYEQYF
TRBJ2-7 | - | few | TRBV18 | TGTGCCAGCTCATCCTCCGGACAGAGAACCTACGAGCAGTACTTC | CASSSSGQRTYEQYF
TRBJ1-6 | - | many | TRBV10-3 | TGTGCCATCAGTGTCGCGGGGGATAATTCACCCCTCCACTTT | CAISVAGDNSPLHF
TRBJ2-5 | - | - | TRBV29-1 | TGCAGCGTGAGACCCCAGAACCTGAGGGGGAAAGAGACCCAGTACTTC | CSVRPQNLRGKETQYF
TRBJ2-7 | - | many | TRBV28 | TGTGCCAGCAGTTCCTCCTATGACGAGCAGTACTTC | CASSSSYDEQYF
TRBJ2-5 | - | - | TRBV6-2/TRBV6-3 | TGTGCCAGCCACGCCATGTTTCGGGGCCGCCCGGGAGAGACCCAGTACTTC | CASHAMFRGRPGETQYF
TRBJ2-7 | TRBD2 | - | TRBV7-3 | TGTGCCAGCAGCTTAAGGCGGGCGGGAGGGTTACACGAGCAGTACTTC | CASSLRRAGGLHEQYF
TRBJ1-3 | - | - | TRBV7-9 | TGTGCCAGCAGCTTTCTCGAGGTTGGGTCTGGAAACACCATATATTTT | CASSFLEVGSGNTIYF
TRBJ1-2 | - | many | TRBV12-3/TRBV12-4 | TGTGCCAGCAACTTAGGTGGGAAGAAGTACTATGGCTACACCTTC | CASNLGGKKYYGYTF
TRBJ2-7 | TRBD1 | - | TRBV5-1 | TGCGCCAGCAGCTTGGGCCTCTATTCGGGACAGGGATCCTACGAGCAGTACTTC | CASSLGLYSGQGSYEQYF
TRBJ2-1 | TRBD2 | - | TRBV6-5 | TGTGCCAGCAGTTACACGGGACTACCATACAATGAGCAGTTCTTC | CASSYTGLPYNEQFF
TRBJ1-2 | TRBD1 | - | TRBV6-6 | TGTGCCAGCACCCTTCCACAGGGGTATGGCTACACCTTC | CASTLPQGYGYTF
TRBJ2-2 | TRBD2 | - | TRBV10-3 | TGTGCCATCAGTGAGGCGGGAGGGCCCGGCACCGGGGAGCTGTTTTTT | CAISEAGGPGTGELFF
TRBJ2-4 | - | many | TRBV7-2 | TGTGCCAGCAGCTTTGGTAGCTCCGGCATTCAGTACTTC | CASSFGSSGIQYF
TRBJ1-1 | - | few | TRBV7-2 | TGTGCCAGCAGCTTAGCGCACCAGAACACTGAAGCTTTCTTT | CASSLAHQNTEAFF
TRBJ2-1 | TRBD2 | few | TRBV29-1 | TGCAGCGTTGAAAAGGGAAGGACTAGCGGGAGGGGGGGCAATGAGCAGTTCTTC | CSVEKGRTSGRGGNEQFF
TRBJ1-2 | - | - | TRBV9 | TGTGCCAGCAGCGCCGAACAGTGTATCTCTGGTTACTATGGCTACACCTTC | CASSAEQCISGYYGYTF
TRBJ2-1 | - | few | TRBV7-2 | TGTGCCAGCAGCCCAGGGTCTGGTGAGCAGTTCTTC | CASSPGSGEQFF
TRBJ2-1 | - | - | TRBV7-2 | TGTGCCAGCAGCCCCTCTGTCTCTGGTAATGAGCAGTTCTTC | CASSPSVSGNEQFF
TRBJ1-1 | - | few | TRBV7-2 | TGTGCCAGCAGCTTAGAGGGCAGGGACCCGAACACTGAAGCTTTCTTT | CASSLEGRDPNTEAFF
TRBJ2-2 | - | many | TRBV29-1 | TGCAGCGCCCAATGGGTGTCCGGGGAGCTGTTTTTT | CSAQWVSGELFF
TRBJ1-1 | - | - | TRBV28 | TGTGCCAGCAGTTTAAGGGAAAACCTATCCGGAAAGCTTTTCTTT | CASSLRENLSGKLFF
TRBJ2-3 | - | - | TRBV18 | TGTGCCAGCTCACCGCTTCAGGGCGGGAGCACAGATACGCAGTATTTT | CASSPLQGGSTDTQYF
TRBJ2-7 | - | - | TRBV2 | TGTGCCAGCAGTGGGATGATTGGGTTTAACGAGCAGTACTTC | CASSGMIGFNEQYF
TRBJ1-5 | - | few | TRBV12-3/TRBV12-4 | TGTGCCAGCAGTTTCGACAGCCTCTCTCAGCCCCAGCATTTT | CASSFDSLSQPQHF
TRBJ2-7 | - | few | TRBV12-3/TRBV12-4 | TGTGCCAGCAGTTTATGGCGCAGGGACCACTACGAGCAGTACTTC | CASSLWRRDHYEQYF
TRBJ2-3 | TRBD2 | - | TRBV5-1 | TGCGCCAGCGCTCGGGAGGGCCACCCAGATACGCAGTATTTT | CASAREGHPDTQYF
TRBJ1-4 | - | - | TRBV28 | TGTGCCAGCAGGGGGGTTGAAAAACTGTTTTTT | CASRGVEKLFF
TRBJ2-7 | TRBD2 | few | TRBV20-1 | TGCAGTGCTAGAGTCATAGCGGGAGGGTACCCAGACGAGCAGTACTTC | CSARVIAGGYPDEQYF
TRBJ1-5 | TRBD1 | few | TRBV7-2 | TGTGCCAGCAGCTTATCAGGGGGCATCAATCAGCCCCAGCATTTT | CASSLSGGINQPQHF
TRBJ2-7 | TRBD2 | - | TRBV5-1 | TGCGCCAGCAGCCTCGGGGGGGTCCTCTCCTACGAGCAGTACTTC | CASSLGGVLSYEQYF
TRBJ1-5 | - | - | TRBV7-2 | TGTGCCAGCAGCTCGGGACTCCCCAATCAGCCCCAGCATTTT | CASSSGLPNQPQHF
TRBJ1-1 | - | - | TRBV6-1 | TGTGCCAGCAGTGAAGCTGGTAACACTGAAGCTTTCTTT | CASSEAGNTEAFF
TRBJ1-4 | - | - | TRBV28 | TGTGCCAGCAGTTTTTTCACGGGGTATGAAAAACTGTTTTTT | CASSFFTGYEKLFF
TRBJ2-1 | TRBD2 | - | TRBV5-1 | TGCGCCAGCAGCTTGGGAGGCGGGAGCCTGAGAAATGAGCAGTTCTTC | CASSLGGGSLRNEQFF
TRBJ1-2 | - | - | TRBV14 | TGTGCCAGCAGCCAAAAGGTGGGAAGTGGCTACACCTTC | CASSQKVGSGYTF
TRBJ2-7 | - | many | TRBV7-9 | TGTGCCAGCAGCCCTGGGACGAAGGTGGCCTACGAGCAGTACTTC | CASSPGTKVAYEQYF
TRBJ2-7 | - | many | TRBV5-1 | TGCGCCAGCAGCTTGGTAGTCGGGTACGAGCAGTACTTC | CASSLVVGYEQYF
TRBJ2-7 | - | - | TRBV29-1 | TGCAGCGTTGCGGAAGGCAGGGTCTACGAGCAGTACTTC | CSVAEGRVYEQYF
TRBJ2-3 | - | few | TRBV7-2 | TGTGCCAGCAGCTTGCGCAAGACCACAGATACGCAGTATTTT | CASSLRKTTDTQYF
TRBJ1-5 | TRBD1 | - | TRBV7-9 | TGTGCCAGCAGCCGTGACAGGGGCCTTAATCAGCCCCAGCATTTT | CASSRDRGLNQPQHF
TRBJ2-3 | TRBD2 | - | TRBV14 | TGTGCCAGCAGCCCAGCGGGACTGGGAGGGTCAGATACGCAGTATTTT | CASSPAGLGGSDTQYF
TRBJ2-1 | TRBD1 | - | TRBV10-3 | TGTGCCATCAGTGGGGGACAGGGGGGCTACAATGAGCAGTTCTTC | CAISGGQGGYNEQFF
TRBJ2-1 | - | few | TRBV2 | TGTGCCAGCAGTCCGAGGGTGGAGCAGTTCTTC | CASSPRVEQFF
TRBJ2-5 | - | few | TRBV12-3/TRBV12-4 | TGTGCCAGCAGTTCGGACCGAGAAGAGACCCAGTACTTC | CASSSDREETQYF